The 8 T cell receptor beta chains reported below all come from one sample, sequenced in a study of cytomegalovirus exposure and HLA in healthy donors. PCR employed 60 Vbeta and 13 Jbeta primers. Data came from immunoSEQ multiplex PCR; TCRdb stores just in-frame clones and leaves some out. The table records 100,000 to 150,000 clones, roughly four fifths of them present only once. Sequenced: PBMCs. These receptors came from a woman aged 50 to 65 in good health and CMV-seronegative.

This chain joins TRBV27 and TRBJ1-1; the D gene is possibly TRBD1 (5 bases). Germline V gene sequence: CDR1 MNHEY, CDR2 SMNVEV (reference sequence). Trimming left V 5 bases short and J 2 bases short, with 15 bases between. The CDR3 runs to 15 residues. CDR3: CASSPGWLENTEAFF. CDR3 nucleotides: TGTGCCAGCAGTCCAGGGTGGTTGGAAAACACTGAAGCTTTCTTT.

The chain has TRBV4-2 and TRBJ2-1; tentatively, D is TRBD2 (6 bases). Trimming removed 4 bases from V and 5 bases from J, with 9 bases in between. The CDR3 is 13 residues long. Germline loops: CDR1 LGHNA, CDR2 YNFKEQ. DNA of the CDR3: TGTGCCAGCAGCCGGGGACTGAACAATGAGCAGTTCTTC. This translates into CASSRGLNNEQFF.

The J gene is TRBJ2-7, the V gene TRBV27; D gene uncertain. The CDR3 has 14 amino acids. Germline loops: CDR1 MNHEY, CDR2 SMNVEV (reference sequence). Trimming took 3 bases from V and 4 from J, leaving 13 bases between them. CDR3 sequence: CASSFLGVMYEQYV. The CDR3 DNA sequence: TGTGCCAGCAGTTTCTTAGGAGTGATGTACGAGCAGTACGTC.

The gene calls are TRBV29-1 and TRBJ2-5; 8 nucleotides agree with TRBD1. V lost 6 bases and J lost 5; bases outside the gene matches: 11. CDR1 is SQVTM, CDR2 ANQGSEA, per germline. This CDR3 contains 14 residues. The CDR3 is CSVAIDRGRETQYF. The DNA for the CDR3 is TGCAGCGTCGCTATCGACAGGGGCCGGGAGACCCAGTACTTC.

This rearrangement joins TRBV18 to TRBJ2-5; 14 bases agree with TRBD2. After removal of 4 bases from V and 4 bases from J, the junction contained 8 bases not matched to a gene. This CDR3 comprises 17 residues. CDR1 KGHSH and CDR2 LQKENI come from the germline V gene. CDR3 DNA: TGTGCCAGCTCACGGACCGGGACTAGCGGGAGTGGAGAGACCCAGTACTTC. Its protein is CASSRTGTSGSGETQYF.

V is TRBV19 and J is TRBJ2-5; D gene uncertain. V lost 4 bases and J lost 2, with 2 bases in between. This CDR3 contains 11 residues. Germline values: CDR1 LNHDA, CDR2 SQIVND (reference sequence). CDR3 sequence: CASSTQETQYF. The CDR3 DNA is TGTGCCAGTAGTACGCAAGAGACCCAGTACTTC.

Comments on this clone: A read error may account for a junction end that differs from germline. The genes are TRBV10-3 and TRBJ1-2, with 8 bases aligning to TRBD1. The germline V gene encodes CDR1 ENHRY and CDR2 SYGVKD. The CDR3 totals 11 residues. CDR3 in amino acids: CAISEKAGQVF. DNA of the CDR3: TGTGCCATCAGTGAGAAAGCGGGACAGGTCTTC.

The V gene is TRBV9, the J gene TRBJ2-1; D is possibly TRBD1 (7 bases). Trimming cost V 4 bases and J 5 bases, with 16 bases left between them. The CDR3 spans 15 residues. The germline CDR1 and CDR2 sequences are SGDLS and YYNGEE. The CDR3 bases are TGTGCCAGCAGCAACTTGACAGGGAGGAACAATGAGCAGTTCTTC. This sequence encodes CASSNLTGRNNEQFF.